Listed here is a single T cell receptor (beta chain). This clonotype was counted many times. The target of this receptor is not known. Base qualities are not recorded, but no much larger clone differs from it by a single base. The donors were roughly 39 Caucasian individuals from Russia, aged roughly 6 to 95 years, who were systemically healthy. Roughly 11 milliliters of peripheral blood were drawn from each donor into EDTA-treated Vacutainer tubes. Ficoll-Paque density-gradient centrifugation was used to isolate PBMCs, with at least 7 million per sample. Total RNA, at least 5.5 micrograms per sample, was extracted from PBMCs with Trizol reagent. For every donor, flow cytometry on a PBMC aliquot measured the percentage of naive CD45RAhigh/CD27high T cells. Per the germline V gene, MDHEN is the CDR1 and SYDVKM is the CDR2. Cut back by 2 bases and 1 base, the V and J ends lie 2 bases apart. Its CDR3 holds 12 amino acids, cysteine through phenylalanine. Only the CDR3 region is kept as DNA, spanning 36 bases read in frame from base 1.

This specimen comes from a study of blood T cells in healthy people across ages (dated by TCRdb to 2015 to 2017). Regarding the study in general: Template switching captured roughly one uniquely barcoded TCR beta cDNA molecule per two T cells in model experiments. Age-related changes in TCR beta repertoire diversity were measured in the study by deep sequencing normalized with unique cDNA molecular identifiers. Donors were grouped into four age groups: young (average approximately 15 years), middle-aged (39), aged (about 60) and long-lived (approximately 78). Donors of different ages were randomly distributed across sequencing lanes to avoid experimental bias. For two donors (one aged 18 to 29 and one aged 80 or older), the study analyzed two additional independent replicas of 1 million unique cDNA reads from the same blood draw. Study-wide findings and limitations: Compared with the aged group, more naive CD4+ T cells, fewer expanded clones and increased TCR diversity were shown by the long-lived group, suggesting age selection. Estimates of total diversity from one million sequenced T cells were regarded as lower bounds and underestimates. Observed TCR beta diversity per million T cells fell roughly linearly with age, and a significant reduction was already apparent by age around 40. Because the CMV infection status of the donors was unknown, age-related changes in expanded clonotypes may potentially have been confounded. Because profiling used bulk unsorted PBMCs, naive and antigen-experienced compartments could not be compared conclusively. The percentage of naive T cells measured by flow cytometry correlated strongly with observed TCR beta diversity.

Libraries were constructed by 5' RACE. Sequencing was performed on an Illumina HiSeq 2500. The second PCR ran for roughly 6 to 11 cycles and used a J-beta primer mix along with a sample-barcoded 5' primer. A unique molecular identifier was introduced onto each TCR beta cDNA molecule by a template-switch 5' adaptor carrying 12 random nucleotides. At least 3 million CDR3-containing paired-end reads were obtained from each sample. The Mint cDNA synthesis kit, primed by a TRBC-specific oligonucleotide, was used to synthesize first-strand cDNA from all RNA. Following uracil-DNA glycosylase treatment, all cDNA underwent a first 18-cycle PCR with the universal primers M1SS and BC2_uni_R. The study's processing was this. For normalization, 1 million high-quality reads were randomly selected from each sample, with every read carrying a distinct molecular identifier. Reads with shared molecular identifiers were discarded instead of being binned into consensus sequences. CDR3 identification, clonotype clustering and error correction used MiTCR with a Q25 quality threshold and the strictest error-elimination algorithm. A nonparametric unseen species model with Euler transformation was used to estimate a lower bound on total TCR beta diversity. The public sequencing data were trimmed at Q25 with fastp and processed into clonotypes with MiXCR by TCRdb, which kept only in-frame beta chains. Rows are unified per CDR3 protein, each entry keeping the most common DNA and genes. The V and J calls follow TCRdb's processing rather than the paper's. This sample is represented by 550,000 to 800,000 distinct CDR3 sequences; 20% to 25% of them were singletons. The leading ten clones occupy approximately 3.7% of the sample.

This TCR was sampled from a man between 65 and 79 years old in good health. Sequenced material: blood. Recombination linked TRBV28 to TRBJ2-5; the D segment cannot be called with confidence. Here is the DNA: TGTGCCAGCAGTTTAACCCAAGAGACCCAGTACTTC. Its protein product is CASSLTQETQYF.